This T cell receptor (beta chain) was identified in a study of control samples from healthy donors and cancer patients. This CDR3 region has 11 residues. TCRdb's copy holds only in-frame clones and misses some; the assay was immunoSEQ multiplex PCR. The repertoire has 100,000 to 150,000 clones, 90% to 95% of them found once; the top ten carry 1.7%. Sequences were obtained from PBMCs. The chain combines TRBV21-1 with TRBJ2-3. TRBV21-1 is a listed pseudogene. The receptor's source is a man aged 50 to 59 with head and neck cancer. CDR3 amino acids: CASSDPDTQYF. The CDR3 DNA reads TGTGCCAGCAGTGACCCAGATACGCAGTATTTT.